This T cell receptor beta chain was obtained from a study of blood T cell repertoires in COVID-19. Study-level information: In each case, the material was cDNA or gDNA derived from T cells, B-cell-depleted T cells, or PBMCs.

The V gene lost 1 base and the J gene lost 3 bases, with 16 bases spanning the gap. CDR1 and CDR2 from the germline V gene are SGHRS and YFSETQ. The CDR3 sequence is 16 residues long. The repertoire was sequenced with immunoSEQ multiplex PCR; TCRdb's copy has only in-frame clones and lacks some. Of 110,000 to 150,000 clones listed, roughly 88% are singletons. Only one count was recorded for this clone. The chain recombines TRBV5-1 with TRBJ2-5, with a possible D match to TRBD2 (5 bases). This receptor was identified in a woman aged 45 to 65 with acute or convalescent COVID-19. Source material: peripheral blood. The CDR3 loop is CASSLNGRGTEETQYF. CDR3 DNA sequence: TGCGCCAGCAGCTTGAATGGCCGGGGAACTGAAGAGACCCAGTACTTC.